This T cell receptor beta chain was found in a study of OX40 agonist ivuxolimab in advanced cancers. Study in general: Enrollees could have had prior anti-PD-1, anti-PD-L1 or anti-CTLA-4 therapy, which under 50% had received.

Study-level findings and limits: Some patients without response likewise showed low normalized clonal expansion.

Using immunoSEQ multiplex PCR, the repertoire was profiled, and TCRdb retains in-frame clones only, with some absent. The sample has some 25,000 clones; 75% to 85% are singletons. This clone came up once. Its antigen is not known. Germline V gene sequence: CDR1 SGHTA, CDR2 FQGNSA. Trimming removed 4 bases at V and 0 bases at J, with 11 bases between. CDR3 size: 15 residues. This material consisted of CD4+ or CD8+ T cells sorted from blood, taken in a trial of the OX40 agonist ivuxolimab. The rearrangement joins TRBV7-2 to TRBJ2-3; D may be TRBD1 (5 bases). The TCR comes from an adult with an advanced solid tumor such as melanoma, head and neck, liver or kidney cancer. The CDR3: CASSYDSISTDTQYF. Written as DNA, the CDR3 is TGTGCCAGCAGCTATGACAGTATTAGCACAGATACGCAGTATTTT.